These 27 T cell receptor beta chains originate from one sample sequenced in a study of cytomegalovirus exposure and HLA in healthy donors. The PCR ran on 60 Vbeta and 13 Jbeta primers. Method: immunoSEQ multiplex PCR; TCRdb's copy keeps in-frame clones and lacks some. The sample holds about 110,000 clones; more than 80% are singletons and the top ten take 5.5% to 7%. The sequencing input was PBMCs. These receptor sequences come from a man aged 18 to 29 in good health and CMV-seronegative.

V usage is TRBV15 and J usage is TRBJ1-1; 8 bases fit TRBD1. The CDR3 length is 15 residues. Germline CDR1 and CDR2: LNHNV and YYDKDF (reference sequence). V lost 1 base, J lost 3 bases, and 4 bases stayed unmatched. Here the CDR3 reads CATSRGQGIDTEAFF. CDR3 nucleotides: TGTGCCACCAGCAGAGGACAGGGGATTGACACTGAAGCTTTCTTT.

The CDR3 here is CASRLSGAQTNGYTF. The CDR3 DNA reads as TGTGCCAGCAGACTCTCTGGGGCCCAAACAAATGGCTACACCTTC. The genes are TRBV7-2 and TRBJ1-2; D might be TRBD1 (5 bases). Germline V gene data show CDR1 as SGHTA and CDR2 as FQGNSA. The CDR3 has 15 amino acids. The germline V and J ends were trimmed by 6 bases and 6 bases, with 20 bases remaining between them.

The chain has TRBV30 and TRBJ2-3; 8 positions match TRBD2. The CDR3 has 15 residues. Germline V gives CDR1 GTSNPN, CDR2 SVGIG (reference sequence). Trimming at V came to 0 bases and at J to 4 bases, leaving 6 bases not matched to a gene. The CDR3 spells CAWSVGGRSADTQYF. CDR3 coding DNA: TGTGCCTGGAGTGTAGGCGGGAGGAGTGCAGATACGCAGTATTTT.

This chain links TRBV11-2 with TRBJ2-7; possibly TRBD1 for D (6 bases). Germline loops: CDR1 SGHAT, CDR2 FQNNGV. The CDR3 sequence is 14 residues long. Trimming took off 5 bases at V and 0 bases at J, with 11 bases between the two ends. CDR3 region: CASSPRQDSYEQYF. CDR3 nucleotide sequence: TGTGCCAGCAGCCCGCGACAGGACTCCTACGAGCAGTACTTC.

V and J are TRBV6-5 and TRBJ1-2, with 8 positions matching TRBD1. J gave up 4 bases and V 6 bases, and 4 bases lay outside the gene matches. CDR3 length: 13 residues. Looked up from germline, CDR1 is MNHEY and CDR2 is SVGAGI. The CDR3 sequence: CASSRDRSYGYTF. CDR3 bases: TGTGCCAGCAGCAGGGACAGGAGCTATGGCTACACCTTC.

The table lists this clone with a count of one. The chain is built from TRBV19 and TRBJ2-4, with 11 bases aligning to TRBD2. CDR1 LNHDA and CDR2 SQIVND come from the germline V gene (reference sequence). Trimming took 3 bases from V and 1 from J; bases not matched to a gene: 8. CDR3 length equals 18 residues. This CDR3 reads CASSMISGRAPAKNIQYF. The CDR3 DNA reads TGTGCCAGTAGTATGATTAGCGGGAGGGCCCCGGCCAAAAACATTCAGTACTTC.

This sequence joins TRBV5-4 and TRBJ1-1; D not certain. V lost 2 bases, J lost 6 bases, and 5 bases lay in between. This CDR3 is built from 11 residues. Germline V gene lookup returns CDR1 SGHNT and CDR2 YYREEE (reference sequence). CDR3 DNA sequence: TGTGCCAGCAGCTTATTATCTGAAGCTTTCTTT. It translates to CASSLLSEAFF.

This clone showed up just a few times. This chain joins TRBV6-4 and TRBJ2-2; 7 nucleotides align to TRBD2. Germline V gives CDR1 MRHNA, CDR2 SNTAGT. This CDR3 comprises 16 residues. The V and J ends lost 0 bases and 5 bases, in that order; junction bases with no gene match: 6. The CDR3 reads CASSDSGRTSTGELFF. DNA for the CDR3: TGTGCCAGCAGTGACTCTGGCAGGACTAGTACCGGGGAGCTGTTTTTT.

This CDR3 reads CATSRDIGQQETQYF. The CDR3 DNA follows: TGTGCCACCAGCAGGGACATTGGACAGCAAGAGACCCAGTACTTC. The chain employs TRBV15 and TRBJ2-5; D is perhaps TRBD1 (6 bases). The CDR3 runs to 15 residues. CDR1 and CDR2 from the germline V gene are LNHNV and YYDKDF (reference sequence). V was pared by 3 bases and J by 2 bases, with 13 bases between.

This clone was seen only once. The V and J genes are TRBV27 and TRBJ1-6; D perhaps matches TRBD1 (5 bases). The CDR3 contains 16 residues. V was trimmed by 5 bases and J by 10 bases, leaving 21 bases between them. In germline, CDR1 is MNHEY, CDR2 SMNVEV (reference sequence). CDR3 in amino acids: CASSPKWGGRGSPLHF. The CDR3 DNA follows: TGTGCCAGCAGTCCCAAGTGGGGGGGACGGGGATCACCCCTCCACTTT.

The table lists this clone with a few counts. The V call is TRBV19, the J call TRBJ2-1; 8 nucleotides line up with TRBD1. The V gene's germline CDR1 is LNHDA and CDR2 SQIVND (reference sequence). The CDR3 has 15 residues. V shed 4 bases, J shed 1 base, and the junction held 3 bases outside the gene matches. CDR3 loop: CASSTRQGSYNEQFF. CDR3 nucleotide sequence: TGTGCCAGTAGTACAAGACAGGGGTCCTACAATGAGCAGTTCTTC.

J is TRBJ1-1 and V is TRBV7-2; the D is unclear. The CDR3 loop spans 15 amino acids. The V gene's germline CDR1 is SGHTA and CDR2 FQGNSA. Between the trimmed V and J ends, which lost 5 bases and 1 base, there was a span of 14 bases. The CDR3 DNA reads TGTGCCAGCAGCCTACCAACGGGAGGGAACACTGAAGCTTTCTTT. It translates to CASSLPTGGNTEAFF.

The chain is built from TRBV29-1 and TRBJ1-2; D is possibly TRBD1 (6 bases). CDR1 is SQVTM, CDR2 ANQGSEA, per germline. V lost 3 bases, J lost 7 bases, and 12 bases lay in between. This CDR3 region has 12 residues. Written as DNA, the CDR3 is TGCAGCGTTGAGATACAGGGATCTGGCTACACCTTC. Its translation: CSVEIQGSGYTF.

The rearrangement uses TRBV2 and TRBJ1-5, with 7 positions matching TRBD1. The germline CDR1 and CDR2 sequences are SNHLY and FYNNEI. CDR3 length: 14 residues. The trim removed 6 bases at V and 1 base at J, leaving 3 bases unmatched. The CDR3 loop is CASRGRGSNQPQHF. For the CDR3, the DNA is TGTGCCAGCAGGGGCAGGGGGAGCAATCAGCCCCAGCATTTT. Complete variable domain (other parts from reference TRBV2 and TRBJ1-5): EPEVTQTPSHQVTQMGQEVILRCVPISNHLYFYWYRQILGQKVEFLVSFYNNEISEKSEIFDDQFSVERPDGSNFTLKIRSTKLEDSAMYFCASRGRGSNQPQHFGDGTRLSIL.

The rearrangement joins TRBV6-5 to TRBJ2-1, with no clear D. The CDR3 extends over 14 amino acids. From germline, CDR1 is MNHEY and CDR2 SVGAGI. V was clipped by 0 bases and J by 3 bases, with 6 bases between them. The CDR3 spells CASSYSQNYNEQFF. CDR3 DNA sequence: TGTGCCAGCAGTTACTCCCAAAACTACAATGAGCAGTTCTTC.

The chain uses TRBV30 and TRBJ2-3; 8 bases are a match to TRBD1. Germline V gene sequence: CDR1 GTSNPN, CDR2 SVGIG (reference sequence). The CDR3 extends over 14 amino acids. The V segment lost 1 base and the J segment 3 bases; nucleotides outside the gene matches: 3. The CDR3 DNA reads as TGTGCCTGGAGTGCTGGACAGGGTACAGATACGCAGTATTTT. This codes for CAWSAGQGTDTQYF.

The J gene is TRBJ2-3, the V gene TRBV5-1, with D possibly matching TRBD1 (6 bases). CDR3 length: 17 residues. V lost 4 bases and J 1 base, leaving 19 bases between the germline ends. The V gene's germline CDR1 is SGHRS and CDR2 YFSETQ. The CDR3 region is CASSPSFRTARTDTQYF. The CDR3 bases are TGCGCCAGCAGCCCCTCCTTCCGGACAGCACGCACAGATACGCAGTATTTT.

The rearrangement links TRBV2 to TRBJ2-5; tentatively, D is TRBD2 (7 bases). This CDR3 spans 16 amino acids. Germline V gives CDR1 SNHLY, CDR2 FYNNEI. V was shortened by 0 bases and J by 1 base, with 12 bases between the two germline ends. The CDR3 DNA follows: TGTGCCAGCAGTGAAGCGCTTCGGGGGGCCCAAGAGACCCAGTACTTC. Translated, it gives CASSEALRGAQETQYF.

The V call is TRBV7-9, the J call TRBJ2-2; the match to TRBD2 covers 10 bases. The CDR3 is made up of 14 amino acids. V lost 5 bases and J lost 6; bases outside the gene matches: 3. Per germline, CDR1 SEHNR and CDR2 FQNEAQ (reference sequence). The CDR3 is CASSATSGPGELFF. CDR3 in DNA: TGTGCCAGCAGCGCGACTAGCGGGCCCGGGGAGCTGTTTTTT.

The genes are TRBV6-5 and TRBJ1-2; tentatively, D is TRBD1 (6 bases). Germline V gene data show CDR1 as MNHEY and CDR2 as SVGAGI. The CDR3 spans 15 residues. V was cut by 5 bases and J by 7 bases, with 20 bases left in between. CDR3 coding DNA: TGTGCCAGCAGTGCCCCGATTCAGGGGATAAGTGGCTACACCTTC. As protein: CASSAPIQGISGYTF.

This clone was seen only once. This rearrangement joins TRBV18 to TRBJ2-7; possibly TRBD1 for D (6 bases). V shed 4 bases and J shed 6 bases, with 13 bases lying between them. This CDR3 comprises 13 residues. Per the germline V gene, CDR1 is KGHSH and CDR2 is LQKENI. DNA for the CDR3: TGTGCCAGCTCACGCGCGCAGGGGAGCGAGCAGTACTTC. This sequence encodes CASSRAQGSEQYF.

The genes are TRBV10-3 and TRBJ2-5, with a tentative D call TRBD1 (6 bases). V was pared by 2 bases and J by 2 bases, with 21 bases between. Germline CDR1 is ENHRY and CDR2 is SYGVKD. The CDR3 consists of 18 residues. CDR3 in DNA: TGTGCCATCAGTGAGACGGACAGACCCACAGGATGGCAAGAGACCCAGTACTTC. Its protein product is CAISETDRPTGWQETQYF.

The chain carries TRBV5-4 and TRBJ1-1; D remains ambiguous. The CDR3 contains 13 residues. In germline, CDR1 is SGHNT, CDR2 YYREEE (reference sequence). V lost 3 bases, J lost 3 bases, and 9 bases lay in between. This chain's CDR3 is CASSSDSDTEAFF. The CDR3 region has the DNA TGTGCCAGCAGCTCGGACTCAGACACTGAAGCTTTCTTT.

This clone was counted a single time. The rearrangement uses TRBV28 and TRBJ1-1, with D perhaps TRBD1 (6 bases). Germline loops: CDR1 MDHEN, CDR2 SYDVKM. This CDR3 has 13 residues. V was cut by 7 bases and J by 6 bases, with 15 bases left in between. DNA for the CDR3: TGTGCCAGCACCCCAAGGGGGTTGGCTGAAGCTTTCTTT. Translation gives CASTPRGLAEAFF.

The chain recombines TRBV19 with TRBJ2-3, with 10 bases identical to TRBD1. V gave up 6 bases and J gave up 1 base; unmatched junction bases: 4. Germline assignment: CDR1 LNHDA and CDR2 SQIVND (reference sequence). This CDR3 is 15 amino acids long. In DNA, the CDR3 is TGTGCCAGTAGGTGGACAGGGGGAGGCACAGATACGCAGTATTTT. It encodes CASRWTGGGTDTQYF.

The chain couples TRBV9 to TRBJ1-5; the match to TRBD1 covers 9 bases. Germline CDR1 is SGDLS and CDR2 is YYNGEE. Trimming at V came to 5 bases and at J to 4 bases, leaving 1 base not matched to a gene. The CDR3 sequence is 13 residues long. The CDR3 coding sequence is TGTGCCAGCAGTGGGACAGGGAATCAGCCCCAGCATTTT. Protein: CASSGTGNQPQHF. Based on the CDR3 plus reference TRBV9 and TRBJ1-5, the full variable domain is DSGVTQTPKHLITATGQRVTLRCSPRSGDLSVYWYQQSLDQGLQFLIQYYNGEERAKGNILERFSAQQFPDLHSELNLSSLELGDSALYFCASSGTGNQPQHFGDGTRLSIL.

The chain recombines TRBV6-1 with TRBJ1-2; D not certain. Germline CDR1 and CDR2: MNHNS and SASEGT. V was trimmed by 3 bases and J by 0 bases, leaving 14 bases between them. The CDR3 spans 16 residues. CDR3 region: CASSDRKAGSNYGYTF. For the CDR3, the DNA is TGTGCCAGCAGTGATCGGAAGGCAGGATCTAACTATGGCTACACCTTC.